What follows are 32 T cell receptor beta chains derived from one specimen sequenced in a study of identical twins. Each CDR3 protein gets one entry after TCRdb re-called the 5' RACE reads with MiXCR. Of about 260,000 distinct CDR3 sequences in the sample, 5.5% to 7% were seen once. These records were also assigned to another study, of yellow fever vaccine responses in identical twins.

What was sequenced was memory (CD45RO+) T cells sorted from blood. All receptors derive from a woman aged 18-35 years in good health.

Ten or more counts support this clonotype. The V and J genes are TRBV3-1 and TRBJ2-6; D is ambiguous. The ends were cut back, 1 base at V and 2 bases at J, with 6 bases in the middle. CDR3 length: 15 residues. Germline V gene data show CDR1 as LGHDT and CDR2 as YNNKEL (reference sequence). The CDR3 reads CASSQAFAGANVLTF. CDR3 nucleotide sequence: TGTGCCAGCAGCCAAGCGTTCGCTGGGGCCAACGTCCTGACTTTC.

In this sample, this clonotype turned up many times. This chain joins TRBV20-1 and TRBJ1-5; D ambiguous. V lost 3 bases and J lost 0, with 9 bases in between. From germline, CDR1 is DFQATT and CDR2 SNEGSKA (reference sequence). This CDR3 has 14 residues. The CDR3 here is CSARGESSNQPQHF. CDR3 DNA sequence: TGCAGTGCTAGGGGAGAGAGTAGCAATCAGCCCCAGCATTTT.

CDR3 bases: TGTGCCAGCAGTGGATTCCAAATGAACACTGAAGCTTTCTTT. Protein product: CASSGFQMNTEAFF. J is TRBJ1-1 and V is TRBV2; D gene unclear. Trimming took off 4 bases at V and 0 bases at J, with 9 bases between the two ends. The CDR3 loop spans 14 amino acids. Per the germline V gene, CDR1 is SNHLY and CDR2 is FYNNEI.

This clonotype has a count of ten or more. The V gene is TRBV6-5, the J gene TRBJ2-1; 9 bases line up with TRBD1. The CDR3 is 15 residues long. V lost 2 bases and J lost 8; bases outside the gene matches: 7. Germline V CDR1 and CDR2: MNHEY, SVGAGI. The CDR3 is CASSYPGQGTDEQFF. For the CDR3, the DNA is TGTGCCAGCAGTTACCCGGGACAGGGAACAGATGAGCAGTTCTTC.

This chain joins TRBV5-8 and TRBJ1-5; a possible D gene is TRBD1 (6 bases). The germline V gene encodes CDR1 SGHTS and CDR2 YDEGEE. Trimming stripped 2 bases from V and 3 bases from J, with 12 bases between. The CDR3 consists of 15 residues. CDR3 in amino acids: CASSLVGTLNQPQHF. The CDR3 DNA follows: TGTGCCAGCAGCTTAGTCGGGACACTCAATCAGCCCCAGCATTTT.

The table lists this clonotype with a few counts. V is TRBV15 and J is TRBJ2-7; TRBD1 matches 9 bases. J was trimmed by 2 bases and V by 0 bases; bases with no gene match: 8. CDR3 length: 17 residues. Germline V lookup: CDR1 LNHNV, CDR2 YYDKDF (reference sequence). The DNA of the CDR3 is TGTGCCACCAGCAGAGATCTGAGGACAGGGGAGACCTACGAGCAGTACTTC. Translated, it gives CATSRDLRTGETYEQYF.

This clonotype turned up a few times. This chain uses TRBV11-2 with TRBJ2-5, with TRBD1 matching over 11 bases. Germline V lookup: CDR1 SGHAT, CDR2 FQNNGV. This CDR3 is 14 amino acids long. V lost 3 bases, J lost 7 bases, and 4 bases stayed unmatched. CDR3: CASSLGQGVRTQYF. DNA of the CDR3: TGTGCCAGCAGCTTGGGACAGGGGGTTCGGACCCAGTACTTC.

A remark on this clonotype: A much more abundant neighbour one base away suggests this may be a read error. The rearrangement joins TRBV12-3 or TRBV12-4 to TRBJ2-3, with D hard to call. V was clipped by 8 bases and J by 4 bases, with 16 bases between them. The CDR3 is 14 amino acids. This chain's CDR3 is CASPHFATPDTQYF. CDR3 sequence (DNA): TGTGCCAGCCCCCACTTTGCTACTCCAGATACGCAGTATTTT.

This clonotype was seen many times. The rearrangement joins TRBV19 to TRBJ2-3; 12 nucleotides match TRBD2. Germline CDR1 LNHDA, CDR2 SQIVND (reference sequence). Trimming removed 5 bases from V and 3 bases from J; junction bases left unmatched: 6. This CDR3 is 16 amino acids long. CDR3 residues: CASSSTSGSRTDTQYF. The CDR3 coding sequence is TGTGCCAGTAGTTCGACTAGCGGGAGTCGGACAGATACGCAGTATTTT.

This clonotype was counted many times. This rearrangement joins TRBV14 to TRBJ2-1; weak D call: TRBD2 (6 bases). In germline, CDR1 is SGHDN, CDR2 FVKESK. The CDR3 totals 16 residues. V gave up 5 bases and J gave up 9 bases, with 23 bases separating them. The CDR3 DNA follows: TGTGCCAGCAGCGATTCGGCGGGGTTGGGACGTCGTGAGCAGTTCTTC. This encodes CASSDSAGLGRREQFF.

The CDR3 DNA sequence: TGTGCCAGCAGCCATAGACAGGACATCCGGCATTTT. Its protein product is CASSHRQDIRHF. The chain is built from TRBV6-2 or TRBV6-3 and TRBJ1-5, with D possibly matching TRBD1 (6 bases). The CDR3 consists of 12 residues. Germline CDR1 reads MNHEY; CDR2 reads SVGEGT. V lost 6 bases and J lost 15, with 18 bases in between.

This sequence joins TRBV11-1 and TRBJ2-1, with 9 nucleotides matching TRBD2. The junction had 11 bases not matched to a gene; V was cut back by 2 bases and J by 3 bases. Germline V gene lookup returns CDR1 SGHAT and CDR2 FQDESV (reference sequence). The CDR3 extends over 18 amino acids. In DNA, the CDR3 is TGTGCCAGCAGCTTACGGGGCGGGAGGGCTTTAAACTACAATGAGCAGTTCTTC. This translates into CASSLRGGRALNYNEQFF.

At least ten counts were recorded for this clonotype. This chain links TRBV20-1 with TRBJ2-1; the match to TRBD2 covers 9 bases. Germline values: CDR1 DFQATT, CDR2 SNEGSKA (reference sequence). V lost 1 base, J lost 10 bases, and 11 bases stayed unmatched. The CDR3 sequence is 15 residues long. CDR3 residues: CSARVGSGRKGEQFF. The CDR3, as DNA: TGCAGTGCTAGAGTGGGTAGCGGGAGAAAAGGGGAGCAGTTCTTC.

This clonotype was observed many times. This rearrangement joins TRBV6-1 to TRBJ2-7, with TRBD2 matching over 10 bases. This CDR3 contains 15 residues. V trimming: 6 bases; J trimming: 0 bases; junction bases outside the gene matches: 5. Germline loops: CDR1 MNHNS, CDR2 SASEGT. The CDR3 loop is CASSSSGGSSYEQYV. CDR3 coding DNA: TGTGCCAGCAGCTCTAGCGGGGGAAGCTCCTACGAGCAGTACGTC.

The chain combines TRBV6-2 or TRBV6-3 with TRBJ2-7; D is unclear. CDR1 is MNHEY, CDR2 SVGEGT, per germline. The CDR3 length is 16 residues. V was shortened by 0 bases and J by 0 bases, with 12 bases between the two germline ends. CDR3 protein: CASSYSGRTSSYEQYF. The CDR3 region has the DNA TGTGCCAGCAGTTACTCAGGACGGACGAGCTCCTACGAGCAGTACTTC.

This clonotype was seen at least ten times. The chain couples TRBV18 to TRBJ1-2; D call uncertain. V was shortened by 3 bases and J by 4 bases, with 18 bases between the two germline ends. This CDR3 is built from 16 residues. In germline, CDR1 is KGHSH, CDR2 LQKENI. The CDR3 loop is CASSPWETETLYGYTF. The CDR3, as DNA: TGTGCCAGCTCACCCTGGGAGACGGAAACTCTCTATGGCTACACCTTC.

The chain's CDR3 is CASSLTGTGADTQYF. Here the CDR3 DNA reads TGCGCCAGCAGCTTGACAGGGACCGGGGCAGATACGCAGTATTTT. The V call is TRBV5-1, the J call TRBJ2-3, with D possibly matching TRBD1 (6 bases). Germline V CDR1 and CDR2: SGHRS, YFSETQ. Between the trimmed V and J ends, which lost 1 base and 4 bases, there was a span of 13 bases. CDR3 length: 15 amino acids.

CDR3 coding DNA: TGTGCCAGCAGTTTTTTAGAAGTTAGGACAGGGCTTGTTAGGGGCACTGAAGCTTTCTTT. Translating it yields CASSFLEVRTGLVRGTEAFF. The chain links TRBV28 to TRBJ1-1; 8 bases map to TRBD1. After removal of 3 bases from V and 4 bases from J, the junction contained 22 bases not matched to a gene. The CDR3 totals 20 residues. Germline V gene sequence: CDR1 MDHEN, CDR2 SYDVKM.

This clonotype was counted only a few times. The J gene is TRBJ1-2, the V gene TRBV7-8, with TRBD1 matching 7 bases. The trim removed 1 base at V and 2 bases at J, leaving 7 bases unmatched. Germline V gene data show CDR1 as SGHVS and CDR2 as FQNEAQ. The CDR3 is 16 residues long. The CDR3, as DNA: TGTGCCAGCAGCTTAGTAGGACAGGTCTCCAACTATGGCTACACCTTC. Its translation: CASSLVGQVSNYGYTF.

This clonotype was counted between two and nine times. The chain employs TRBV18 and TRBJ1-1; 7 nucleotides align to TRBD1. This CDR3 spans 14 amino acids. The germline gives CDR1 KGHSH, CDR2 LQKENI. With V trimmed by 2 bases and J by 4 bases, 4 bases remained unmatched. The CDR3 sequence is CASSPVGTATEAFF. In DNA form, the CDR3 reads TGTGCCAGCTCACCAGTAGGGACAGCCACTGAAGCTTTCTTT.

This clonotype was detected a few times. The chain has TRBV24-1 and TRBJ2-3; TRBD1 is a possible D gene (6 bases). CDR3 length equals 17 residues. Trimming took 3 bases from V and 1 from J, leaving 16 bases between them. Germline loops: CDR1 KGHDR, CDR2 SFDVKD. CDR3 sequence (DNA): TGTGCCACCAGTGATCCTGGGGGCCCCAAGGGCACAGATACGCAGTATTTT. This translates into CATSDPGGPKGTDTQYF.

J is TRBJ2-5 and V is TRBV11-2; TRBD2 might be the D (6 bases). Germline CDR1 and CDR2: SGHAT and FQNNGV. The CDR3 is 16 amino acids. Trimming cost V 3 bases and J 5 bases, with 19 bases left between them. The DNA for the CDR3 is TGTGCCAGCAGCTTCGCCCTAGCCGCGGGGTGGGAGACCCAGTACTTC. This encodes CASSFALAAGWETQYF.

This clonotype has just a few counts. The chain employs TRBV4-2 and TRBJ2-1, with D possibly being TRBD2 (6 bases). Germline V CDR1 and CDR2: LGHNA, YNFKEQ. Trimming shortened V by 4 bases and J by 4 bases, and 23 bases separated the two germline ends. This CDR3 has 18 amino acids. The CDR3 protein is CASSPDVVAELIYNEQFF. The DNA for the CDR3 is TGTGCCAGCAGCCCTGACGTCGTAGCGGAGCTAATATACAATGAGCAGTTCTTC.

This clonotype was recorded at least ten times. The chain recombines TRBV11-2 with TRBJ2-1; 12 bases align to TRBD1. Trimming cost V 5 bases and J 8 bases; bases outside gene matches: 13. The CDR3 spans 17 residues. CDR1 and CDR2 from the germline V gene are SGHAT and FQNNGV. Here the CDR3 reads CASSANGWDRGLDEQFF. CDR3 DNA sequence: TGTGCCAGCAGCGCTAACGGTTGGGACAGGGGGCTGGATGAGCAGTTCTTC.

This clonotype has at least ten counts. The chain is built from TRBV5-1 and TRBJ1-1; no reliable D call. V lost 0 bases to trimming and J lost 6 bases, with 6 bases between them. Germline CDR1 SGHRS, CDR2 YFSETQ. The CDR3 totals 12 residues. The CDR3 loop is CASSLVGSEAFF. The CDR3 coding sequence is TGCGCCAGCAGCTTGGTGGGCTCTGAAGCTTTCTTT.

The rearrangement links TRBV3-1 to TRBJ2-1; TRBD2 matches at 8 bases. Germline V CDR1 and CDR2: LGHDT, YNNKEL (reference sequence). Trimming at V came to 1 base and at J to 3 bases, leaving 2 bases not matched to a gene. The CDR3 is made up of 15 amino acids. The DNA of the CDR3 is TGTGCCAGCAGCCAAGGAGGGACTAGCTACAATGAGCAGTTCTTC. Translated: CASSQGGTSYNEQFF.

There are many counts of this clonotype. The chain combines TRBV24-1 with TRBJ2-2; no definite D call. This CDR3 region has 15 residues. V lost 4 bases and J 5 bases, leaving 13 bases between the germline ends. In germline, CDR1 is KGHDR, CDR2 SFDVKD. The CDR3 protein is CATSERRLRTGELFF. CDR3 DNA sequence: TGTGCCACCAGTGAACGAAGGTTGAGGACCGGGGAGCTGTTTTTT.

This sequence joins TRBV27 and TRBJ2-1; D unclear. Germline loops: CDR1 MNHEY, CDR2 SMNVEV (reference sequence). The CDR3 contains 12 residues. The V gene lost 6 bases and the J gene lost 4 bases, with 7 bases spanning the gap. The CDR3 DNA reads TGTGCCAGCAGGGGGTCATACAATGAGCAGTTCTTC. Translating it yields CASRGSYNEQFF.

The rearrangement joins TRBV27 to TRBJ2-2; TRBD2 might be the D (5 bases). The CDR3 is made up of 14 amino acids. Germline values: CDR1 MNHEY, CDR2 SMNVEV (reference sequence). V was clipped by 7 bases and J by 0 bases, with 9 bases between them. CDR3: CASTSNPNTGELFF. In nucleotides, the CDR3 is TGTGCCAGCACTAGCAACCCGAACACCGGGGAGCTGTTTTTT.

This clonotype was picked up many times. Here the CDR3 DNA reads TGTGCCACCAGTAACCCCGATGGAAAAGAGACCCAGTACTTC. Residues: CATSNPDGKETQYF. The chain is built from TRBV24-1 and TRBJ2-5; D ambiguous. The CDR3 runs 14 residues. V lost 6 bases and J lost 3, with 13 bases in between. Germline CDR1 and CDR2: KGHDR and SFDVKD.

This clonotype was detected only a few times. This chain connects TRBV20-1 to TRBJ2-7; 15 bases line up with TRBD2. Germline trimming cut 3 bases from V and 0 bases from J; bases unmatched to any gene: 6. In germline, CDR1 is DFQATT, CDR2 SNEGSKA (reference sequence). This CDR3 region has 17 residues. CDR3 in amino acids: CSARAGTSGRFSYEQYF. In DNA, the CDR3 is TGCAGTGCTAGGGCCGGGACTAGCGGGAGGTTCTCCTACGAGCAGTACTTC.

V is TRBV6-1 and J is TRBJ1-2; 8 bases align to TRBD1. Germline V gives CDR1 MNHNS, CDR2 SASEGT. CDR3 length: 15 residues. J lost 8 bases, V lost 6 bases, and 14 bases had no gene match. In DNA, the CDR3 is TGTGCCAGCAGATCAACCAGGGGGCCGAGGTACGGCTACACCTTC. Translated: CASRSTRGPRYGYTF.